A single sample gave rise to the 27 T cell receptor beta chains below, sequenced in a study of T cell responses to AZD1222 COVID-19 vaccine. Profiling relied on immunoSEQ multiplex PCR, and the TCRdb table lists in-frame clones only, not all of them. The table records 60,000 or so clones, 84% of them present only once. Material: peripheral blood, obtained on day 0 of AZD1222 vaccination. These receptor sequences come from an adult in good health.

CDR3 DNA sequence: TGCGCCAGCAGCCAAGTGAGCCCAGACCCTGAAGCTTTCTTT. It codes for CASSQVSPDPEAFF. The chain employs TRBV4-1 and TRBJ1-1, with D uncertain. V dropped 1 base and J dropped 6 bases, with 12 bases sitting between them. Germline V gene data show CDR1 as MGHRA and CDR2 as YSYEKL. The CDR3 is made up of 14 amino acids.

The chain carries TRBV7-2 and TRBJ1-3, with D tentatively TRBD1 (6 bases). This CDR3 spans 16 amino acids. The V gene lost 1 base and the J gene lost 0 bases, with 10 bases spanning the gap. CDR1 and CDR2 from the germline V gene are SGHTA and FQGNSA. The CDR3 DNA follows: TGTGCCAGCAGCTTAGATGGAGGGGGCTCTGGAAACACCATATATTTT. Its protein product is CASSLDGGGSGNTIYF. The full variable domain, with the rest looked up from reference TRBV7-2 and TRBJ1-3, is GAGVSQSPSNKVTEKGKDVELRCDPISGHTALYWYRQSLGQGLEFLIYFQGNSAPDKSGLPSDRFSAERTGGSVSTLTIQRTQQEDSAVYLCASSLDGGGSGNTIYFGEGSWLTVV.

V is TRBV28 and J is TRBJ2-7; 7 bases align to TRBD1. The CDR3 runs 14 residues. After removal of 4 bases from V and 2 bases from J, the junction contained 5 bases not matched to a gene. The germline V gene encodes CDR1 MDHEN and CDR2 SYDVKM. CDR3 sequence: CASSSTGFTYEQYF. The CDR3 DNA follows: TGTGCCAGCAGTTCGACAGGGTTTACCTACGAGCAGTACTTC.

The chain employs TRBV30 and TRBJ1-1, with 7 bases identical to TRBD1. Germline assignment: CDR1 GTSNPN and CDR2 SVGIG (reference sequence). The CDR3 length is 13 residues. V lost 6 bases, J lost 11 bases, and 15 bases stayed unmatched. The chain's CDR3 is CACPRSGTATAFF. The CDR3 DNA sequence: TGTGCCTGCCCTAGGTCCGGGACAGCGACGGCTTTCTTT.

This clone was seen just once. The chain joins TRBV11-3 to TRBJ2-3, with D hard to call. V was shortened by 10 bases and J by 0 bases, with 14 bases between the two germline ends. There are 14 residues in the CDR3. CDR1 SGHNT and CDR2 YENEEA come from the germline V gene. CDR3 sequence reads: CATRFSRSTDTQYF. The CDR3 DNA is TGTGCCACCCGTTTTAGTCGGAGCACAGATACGCAGTATTTT.

The rearrangement uses TRBV5-1 and TRBJ2-1; TRBD2 aligns across 11 bases. The CDR3 runs 16 residues. V lost 0 bases and J lost 12; bases outside the gene matches: 11. Germline V gene lookup returns CDR1 SGHRS and CDR2 YFSETQ. CDR3: CASSLARLAGPHGQFF. CDR3 coding DNA: TGCGCCAGCAGCTTGGCCCGACTAGCGGGACCACACGGGCAGTTCTTC.

The chain employs TRBV21-1 and TRBJ2-5; no DNA check was done on the table's D call, TRBD2. TRBV21-1 is a pseudogene locus. The length of the CDR3 is 14 residues. The DNA of the CDR3 is TGTGCCAGCAGCGAAATTAAGGGAGTGGAGACCCAGTACTTC. It encodes CASSEIKGVETQYF.

The chain links TRBV18 to TRBJ1-1; TRBD1 matches 9 bases. V trimming: 6 bases; J trimming: 0 bases; junction bases outside the gene matches: 8. Germline loops: CDR1 KGHSH, CDR2 LQKENI. This CDR3 comprises 16 residues. The CDR3 region has the DNA TGTGCCAGCTCCCTAACGGGGACAGGGATGAACACTGAAGCTTTCTTT. Its translation is CASSLTGTGMNTEAFF.

This clone has only one observation. The genes are TRBV5-8 and TRBJ2-3; D uncertain. V lost 1 base to trimming and J lost 4 bases, with 19 bases between them. The CDR3 has 17 amino acids. CDR1 is SGHTS and CDR2 is YDEGEE in the germline V gene. CDR3 DNA: TGTGCCAGCAGCTTGAGTCTGAGCCCAGCCGTCCCAGATACGCAGTATTTT. It translates to CASSLSLSPAVPDTQYF.

This chain uses TRBV28 with TRBJ1-6; maybe TRBD1 (5 bases). The CDR3 totals 15 residues. The ends were cut back, 6 bases at V and 7 bases at J, with 16 bases in the middle. Germline V CDR1 and CDR2: MDHEN, SYDVKM. CDR3: CASSQDTLPNSPLHF. The CDR3 DNA reads as TGTGCCAGCAGCCAGGACACTTTACCAAATTCACCCCTCCACTTT. Combining the CDR3 with reference TRBV28 and TRBJ1-6 gives the whole variable domain DVKVTQSSRYLVKRTGEKVFLECVQDMDHENMFWYRQDPGLGLRLIYFSYDVKMKEKGDIPEGYSVSREKKERFSLILESASTNQTSMYLCASSQDTLPNSPLHFGNGTRLTVT.

This clone was seen once. The chain links TRBV9 to TRBJ2-1; 8 bases fit TRBD2. J lost 2 bases, V lost 4 bases, and 8 bases had no gene match. Germline V gene sequence: CDR1 SGDLS, CDR2 YYNGEE. This CDR3 is built from 16 residues. This CDR3 is CASSQYGTRAYNEQFF. The CDR3 DNA reads TGTGCCAGCAGCCAGTATGGGACTAGGGCCTACAATGAGCAGTTCTTC.

This sequence joins TRBV7-8 and TRBJ1-2; D unresolved. V lost 3 bases and J 0 bases, leaving 8 bases between the germline ends. Germline V CDR1 and CDR2: SGHVS, FQNEAQ. CDR3 length: 14 residues. CDR3: CASSFSHTNYGYTF. DNA for the CDR3: TGTGCCAGCAGCTTCAGTCACACTAACTATGGCTACACCTTC. Drawing the rest from reference TRBV7-8 and TRBJ1-2, the complete variable domain is GAGVSQSPRYKVAKRGQDVALRCDPISGHVSLFWYQQALGQGPEFLTYFQNEAQLDKSGLPSDRFFAERPEGSVSTLKIQRTQQEDSAVYLCASSFSHTNYGYTFGSGTRLTVV.

The J gene is TRBJ1-1, the V gene TRBV5-6; 7 bases line up with TRBD1. V lost 2 bases to trimming and J lost 1 base; unmatched junction nucleotides: 5. The CDR3 consists of 15 residues. Germline lookup yields CDR1 SGHDT and CDR2 YYEEEE. The CDR3 coding sequence is TGTGCCAGCAGCTTAATAGAGGGGGCGAACACTGAAGCTTTCTTT. Translated, it gives CASSLIEGANTEAFF.

The chain links TRBV6-1 to TRBJ1-3, with D unclear. CDR1 is MNHNS, CDR2 SASEGT, per germline. The CDR3 runs to 18 residues. Trimming removed 4 bases at V and 0 bases at J, with 19 bases between. CDR3 DNA: TGTGCCAGCAGTGTCTCCCCACAGTTCTACAGCTCTGGAAACACCATATATTTT. Its translation is CASSVSPQFYSSGNTIYF.

The chain recombines TRBV11-1 with TRBJ2-1; TRBD1 might be the D (5 bases). Germline V gene lookup returns CDR1 SGHAT and CDR2 FQDESV (reference sequence). The CDR3 extends over 14 amino acids. CDR3 bases: TGTGTCACAAGCTTAGGGGCTGACTACAATGAGCAGTTCTTC. Translated: CVTSLGADYNEQFF.

J is TRBJ1-6 and V is TRBV6-2 or TRBV6-3; the D gene is possibly TRBD1 (5 bases). The CDR3 has 16 amino acids. V was clipped by 4 bases and J by 14 bases, with 24 bases between them. Germline CDR1 reads MNHEY; CDR2 reads SVGEGT. The CDR3 protein is CASSSSGTGRERALHF. The CDR3 DNA is TGTGCCAGCAGTTCATCCGGGACGGGGCGGGAAAGGGCCCTCCACTTT.

This chain joins TRBV27 and TRBJ2-7, with unresolved D. Germline assignment: CDR1 MNHEY and CDR2 SMNVEV (reference sequence). Trimming stripped 5 bases from V and 7 bases from J, with 12 bases between. CDR3 length: 12 amino acids. CDR3: CASSPGWGEQYF. The DNA for the CDR3 is TGTGCCAGCAGTCCCGGCTGGGGAGAGCAGTACTTC.

The chain has TRBV2 and TRBJ1-6; D perhaps matches TRBD1 (6 bases). Germline V gene sequence: CDR1 SNHLY, CDR2 FYNNEI. The CDR3 runs to 14 residues. V lost 4 bases and J 4 bases, leaving 8 bases between the germline ends. Written as DNA, the CDR3 is TGTGCCAGCAGTGGACAGGCTTATAATTCACCCCTCCACTTT. This gives the protein CASSGQAYNSPLHF.

This clone was counted a few times. The chain couples TRBV2 to TRBJ1-1, with a tentative D call TRBD1 (5 bases). CDR1 SNHLY and CDR2 FYNNEI come from the germline V gene. The length of the CDR3 is 12 residues. Trimming pared 2 bases from V and 7 bases from J, leaving 8 bases between. The CDR3 bases are TGTGCCAGCAGTGAACAGGGCAATGAAGCTTTCTTT. The encoded protein is CASSEQGNEAFF.

The chain employs TRBV27 and TRBJ2-6, with D unresolved. The CDR3 runs to 16 residues. The germline V gene has CDR1 MNHEY and CDR2 SMNVEV (reference sequence). Trimming left V 5 bases short and J 0 bases short, with 11 bases between. CDR3 nucleotide sequence: TGTGCCAGCAGTACAGTTCCTATCTCTGGGGCCAACGTCCTGACTTTC. Translating gives CASSTVPISGANVLTF. The full variable domain, with the rest looked up from reference TRBV27 and TRBJ2-6, is EAQVTQNPRYLITVTGKKLTVTCSQNMNHEYMSWYRQDPGLGLRQIYYSMNVEVTDKGDVPEGYKVSRKEKRNFPLILESPSPNQTSLYFCASSTVPISGANVLTFGAGSRLTVL.

A single count supports this clone. The chain has TRBV4-1 and TRBJ1-2, with D perhaps TRBD1 (5 bases). V lost 0 bases, J lost 7 bases, and 15 bases lay in between. This CDR3 has 15 amino acids. Germline lookup yields CDR1 MGHRA and CDR2 YSYEKL. The CDR3 nucleotides are TGCGCCAGCAGCCAAGAGCCCGGGACCGGAGGTGGCTACACCTTC. The encoded protein is CASSQEPGTGGGYTF.

The chain is built from TRBV5-8 and TRBJ2-7; D is undetermined. The germline V and J ends were trimmed by 0 bases and 2 bases, with 6 bases remaining between them. CDR3 length equals 13 residues. Germline CDR1 is SGHTS and CDR2 is YDEGEE. CDR3 sequence (DNA): TGTGCCAGCAGCTTGGGGAGAACCTACGAGCAGTACTTC. Protein sequence: CASSLGRTYEQYF. Full variable domain (rest looked up from reference TRBV5-8 and TRBJ2-7): EAGVTQSPTHLIKTRGQQATLRCSPISGHTSVYWYQQALGLGLQFLLWYDEGEERNRGNFPPRFSGRQFPNYSSELNVNALELEDSALYLCASSLGRTYEQYFGPGTRLTVT.

In its sample, this clone was seen a few times. In DNA form, the CDR3 reads TGTGCCACCAGTGATGCCATTGGACAGTCGGGCCCTAACTATGGCTACACCTTC. Translation gives CATSDAIGQSGPNYGYTF. The V gene is TRBV24-1, the J gene TRBJ1-2; D is possibly TRBD1 (6 bases). Germline CDR1 reads KGHDR; CDR2 reads SFDVKD. The CDR3 extends over 18 amino acids. V gave up 3 bases and J gave up 0 bases, with 19 bases separating them.

The chain is built from TRBV27 and TRBJ1-1, with 9 bases matching TRBD1. J lost 3 bases, V lost 6 bases, and 5 bases had no gene match. This CDR3 comprises 14 residues. CDR1 and CDR2 from the germline V gene are MNHEY and SMNVEV (reference sequence). CDR3: CASRSGQGDTEAFF. The CDR3 DNA reads TGTGCCAGCAGGTCGGGACAGGGAGACACTGAAGCTTTCTTT.

The chain links TRBV7-2 to TRBJ1-2; unclear D gene. The ends were cut back, 0 bases at V and 2 bases at J, with 10 bases in the middle. The CDR3 runs to 15 residues. CDR1 SGHTA and CDR2 FQGNSA come from the germline V gene. CDR3 loop: CASSLAGSRNYGYTF. In DNA form, the CDR3 reads TGTGCCAGCAGCTTAGCAGGCAGCCGAAACTATGGCTACACCTTC. Based on the CDR3 plus reference TRBV7-2 and TRBJ1-2, the full variable domain is GAGVSQSPSNKVTEKGKDVELRCDPISGHTALYWYRQSLGQGLEFLIYFQGNSAPDKSGLPSDRFSAERTGGSVSTLTIQRTQQEDSAVYLCASSLAGSRNYGYTFGSGTRLTVV.

The chain joins TRBV5-8 to TRBJ1-5, with TRBD1 matching 11 bases. Trimming took 0 bases from V and 1 from J; bases not matched to a gene: 6. The germline gives CDR1 SGHTS, CDR2 YDEGEE. CDR3 length: 18 residues. The CDR3 reads CASSLGGTGGMSNQPQHF. The DNA for the CDR3 is TGTGCCAGCAGCTTGGGTGGGACAGGGGGAATGAGCAATCAGCCCCAGCATTTT.

The J gene is TRBJ2-1, the V gene TRBV6-5; 14 bases map to TRBD2. The CDR3 has 15 amino acids. CDR1 and CDR2 from the germline V gene are MNHEY and SVGAGI. Trimming at V came to 6 bases and at J to 6 bases, leaving 4 bases not matched to a gene. The CDR3 sequence is CASRSGTSGGNEQFF. CDR3 DNA sequence: TGTGCCAGCAGGTCGGGGACTAGCGGGGGCAATGAGCAGTTCTTC.